This TCR beta chain came from a study of cytomegalovirus exposure and HLA in healthy donors. Per germline, CDR1 SGHNT and CDR2 YYREEE (reference sequence). V lost 4 bases, J lost 0 bases, and 7 bases lay in between. The CDR3 spans 13 residues. PCR primers comprised 60 Vbeta and 13 Jbeta primers. Sequencing used immunoSEQ multiplex PCR; TCRdb keeps in-frame clones, though not all of them. The repertoire holds 75,000 to 95,000 clones, with around 80% as singletons. This clonotype originated in a human donor in good health. The chain uses TRBV5-4 and TRBJ2-5; D not certain. The sequencing sample was made of PBMCs. CDR3 coding DNA: TGTGCCAGCAGCCTTGCGGACCAAGAGACCCAGTACTTC. The encoded protein is CASSLADQETQYF. The full variable domain, rest sourced from reference TRBV5-4 and TRBJ2-5, is ETGVTQSPTHLIKTRGQQVTLRCSSQSGHNTVSWYQQALGQGPQFIFQYYREEENGRGNFPPRFSGLQFPNYSSELNVNALELDDSALYLCASSLADQETQYFGPGTRLLVL.